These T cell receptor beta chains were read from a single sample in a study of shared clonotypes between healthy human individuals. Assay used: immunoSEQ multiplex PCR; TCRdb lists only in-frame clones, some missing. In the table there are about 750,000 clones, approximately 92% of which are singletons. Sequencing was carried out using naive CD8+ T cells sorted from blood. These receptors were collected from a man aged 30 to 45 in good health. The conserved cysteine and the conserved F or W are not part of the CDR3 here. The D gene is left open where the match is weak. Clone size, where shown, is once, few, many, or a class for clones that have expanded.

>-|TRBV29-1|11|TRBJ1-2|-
SVPKGRRGGYT
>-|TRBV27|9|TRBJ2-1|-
ASTRGSEQF
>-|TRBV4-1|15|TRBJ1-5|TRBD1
ASSQRGQGGYVQPQH
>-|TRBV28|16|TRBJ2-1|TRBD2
ASSSYPPLAGSGNEQF
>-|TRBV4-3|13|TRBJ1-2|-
ASSQGVGTNYGYT
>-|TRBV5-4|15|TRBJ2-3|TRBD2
ASSLGLARDPTDTQY
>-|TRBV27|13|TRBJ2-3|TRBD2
ASSLGGRSTDTQY
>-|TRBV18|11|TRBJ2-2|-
ASSPQVAGELF
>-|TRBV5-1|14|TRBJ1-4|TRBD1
ASSLGDRGLEGKLF
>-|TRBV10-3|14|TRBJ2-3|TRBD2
ASDGTSGRGTDTQY
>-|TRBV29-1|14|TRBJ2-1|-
SVVSGESGSGNEQF
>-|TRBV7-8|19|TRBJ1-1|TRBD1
ASSLVHLLPGQESMNTEAF
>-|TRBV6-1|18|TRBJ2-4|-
ASSETGENWRATAKNIQY
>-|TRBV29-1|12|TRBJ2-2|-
SVSPGLNTGELF
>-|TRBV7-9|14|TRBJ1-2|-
ASRRPRPPPHRGYT
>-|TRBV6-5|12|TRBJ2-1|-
ASSWKLGDGTLV
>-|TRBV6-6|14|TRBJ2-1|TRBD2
ASSYQAGGPVDEQF
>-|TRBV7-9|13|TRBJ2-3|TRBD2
ASSLYAGAADTQY
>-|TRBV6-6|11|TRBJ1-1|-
ASSRPYNTEAF
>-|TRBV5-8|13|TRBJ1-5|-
ASSKGGRSNQPQH
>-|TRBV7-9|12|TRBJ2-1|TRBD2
ASSSPGLPYWQF
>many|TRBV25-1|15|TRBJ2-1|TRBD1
ASSGFGTDGSYNEQF